A single sample gave rise to the 18 T cell receptor beta chains below, sequenced in a study of cytomegalovirus exposure and HLA in healthy donors. 13 Jbeta primers and 60 Vbeta primers were used for the PCR. Some clones are missing from TCRdb's copy, which holds only in-frame ones; the method was immunoSEQ multiplex PCR. Counted here are some 160,000 clones, about three quarters occurring once; the ten biggest clones make up around 7%. Sample: PBMCs. All receptors come from a woman in her 40s in good health and CMV-seropositive.

The genes are TRBV5-1 and TRBJ1-1; no reliable D call. V was cut by 3 bases and J by 1 base, with 7 bases left in between. From germline, CDR1 is SGHRS and CDR2 YFSETQ. The CDR3 totals 13 residues. The CDR3 region has the DNA TGCGCCAGCAGCTCTGAGGGGAACACTGAAGCTTTCTTT. Translated: CASSSEGNTEAFF. Together with reference TRBV5-1 and TRBJ1-1, the CDR3 gives the full variable domain: KAGVTQTPRYLIKTRGQQVTLSCSPISGHRSVSWYQQTPGQGLQFLFEYFSETQRNKGNFPGRFSGRQFSNSRSEMNVSTLELGDSALYLCASSSEGNTEAFFGQGTRLTVV.

V is TRBV6-1 and J is TRBJ1-3; TRBD1 is a possible D gene (5 bases). Germline CDR1 and CDR2: MNHNS and SASEGT. This CDR3 has 16 amino acids. The V end lost 2 bases, the J end lost 0 bases, and 11 bases lay between the germline ends. The DNA for the CDR3 is TGTGCCAGCAGTGAACAGGGCCCCGGCTCTGGAAACACCATATATTTT. This encodes CASSEQGPGSGNTIYF.

The rearrangement joins TRBV19 to TRBJ2-1; TRBD2 aligns across 8 bases. In germline, CDR1 is LNHDA, CDR2 SQIVND (reference sequence). The V segment lost 4 bases and the J segment 5 bases; nucleotides outside the gene matches: 4. The length of the CDR3 is 14 residues. The CDR3, as DNA: TGTGCCAGTAGTAACCGGGGGGGCGACAATGAGCAGTTCTTC. Encoded protein: CASSNRGGDNEQFF.

The chain carries TRBV29-1 and TRBJ2-3, with D tentatively TRBD2 (5 bases). Looked up from germline, CDR1 is SQVTM and CDR2 is ANQGSEA. Trimming removed 8 bases from V and 0 bases from J, with 12 bases in between. The CDR3 length is 13 residues. The CDR3 spells CSHEGTSTDTQYF. CDR3 bases: TGCAGCCACGAGGGAACTAGCACAGATACGCAGTATTTT.

The rearrangement links TRBV5-1 to TRBJ2-3, with TRBD1 matching 8 bases. Trimming at V came to 0 bases and at J to 4 bases, leaving 4 bases not matched to a gene. The CDR3 totals 15 residues. Germline lookup yields CDR1 SGHRS and CDR2 YFSETQ. DNA of the CDR3: TGCGCCAGCAGCTTGGCCGTGGGACAGGCAGATACGCAGTATTTT. Translating gives CASSLAVGQADTQYF.

V gene TRBV6-1 combines with J gene TRBJ1-1; D perhaps matches TRBD1 (5 bases). Trimming removed 1 base at V and 7 bases at J, with 10 bases between. Germline V lookup: CDR1 MNHNS, CDR2 SASEGT. This CDR3 comprises 13 residues. CDR3 bases: TGTGCCAGCAGTGAAGGGACACCCATTGAAGCTTTCTTT. The encoded protein is CASSEGTPIEAFF.

The V and J genes are TRBV6-6 and TRBJ2-7, with D tentatively TRBD1 (6 bases). The V gene's germline CDR1 is MNHNY and CDR2 SVGAGI (reference sequence). V lost 7 bases and J lost 3, with 16 bases in between. CDR3 size: 14 residues. This chain's CDR3 is CASNNRDTGYEQYF. The CDR3 region has the DNA TGTGCCAGCAACAACCGGGACACAGGCTACGAGCAGTACTTC.

This sequence joins TRBV5-1 and TRBJ2-7; tentative D call: TRBD2 (6 bases). This CDR3 comprises 15 residues. Germline CDR1 reads SGHRS; CDR2 reads YFSETQ. Trimming removed 4 bases from V and 5 bases from J, with 19 bases in between. CDR3 DNA: TGCGCCAGCAGCACCTCAGACGCGGGAACCCACGAGCAGTACTTC. This encodes CASSTSDAGTHEQYF.

The chain joins TRBV5-1 to TRBJ1-6; TRBD1 is a possible D gene (5 bases). CDR3 size: 17 residues. The germline V gene has CDR1 SGHRS and CDR2 YFSETQ. Trimming took 0 bases from V and 5 from J, leaving 15 bases between them. CDR3 DNA sequence: TGCGCCAGCAGCTTGGAAGGGGAAGTTTCTAATAATTCACCCCTCCACTTT. Translating it yields CASSLEGEVSNNSPLHF.

The sample holds many counts of this clone. V and J are TRBV4-3 and TRBJ1-1, with D perhaps TRBD1 (5 bases). The CDR3 contains 16 residues. Trimming shortened V by 1 base and J by 3 bases, and 15 bases separated the two germline ends. Per germline, CDR1 LGHNA and CDR2 YSLEER. The CDR3 DNA reads as TGCGCCAGCAGCCAAGGCCGCACCAGGGATGACACTGAAGCTTTCTTT. Amino acid sequence: CASSQGRTRDDTEAFF.

As for this clone: Other DNA sequences in this sample translate to the same CDR3. The chain carries TRBV5-1 and TRBJ1-2, with 7 bases that match TRBD1. Germline V lookup: CDR1 SGHRS, CDR2 YFSETQ. The CDR3 loop spans 13 amino acids. V shed 2 bases, J shed 6 bases, and the junction held 4 bases outside the gene matches. The CDR3, as DNA: TGCGCCAGCAGCTTACAGGGGTCGGATGGCTACACCTTC. It codes for CASSLQGSDGYTF.

The rearrangement links TRBV19 to TRBJ1-5; unclear D gene. Germline V gives CDR1 LNHDA, CDR2 SQIVND (reference sequence). This CDR3 is 14 amino acids long. The V end lost 3 bases, the J end lost 3 bases, and 9 bases lay between the germline ends. The CDR3 sequence is CASSILSYNQPQHF. In DNA form, the CDR3 reads TGTGCCAGTAGTATTCTCAGTTACAATCAGCCCCAGCATTTT.

As DNA, the CDR3 is TGCGCCAGCAGGCCACAGGGTACCCCTGGGGCCAACGTCCTGACTTTC. Amino acids: CASRPQGTPGANVLTF. The genes are TRBV5-1 and TRBJ2-6; D is perhaps TRBD1 (6 bases). Germline assignment: CDR1 SGHRS and CDR2 YFSETQ. V dropped 5 bases and J dropped 2 bases, with 14 bases sitting between them. This CDR3 is built from 16 residues.

The chain joins TRBV7-9 to TRBJ1-3; TRBD1 aligns across 7 bases. Germline CDR1 and CDR2: SEHNR and FQNEAQ (reference sequence). This CDR3 region has 15 residues. The J segment lost 1 base and the V segment lost 5 bases, leaving 5 bases of the junction unmatched. CDR3 amino acids: CASSIQGISGNTIYF. CDR3 nucleotide sequence: TGTGCCAGCAGCATACAGGGGATTTCTGGAAACACCATATATTTT. The full variable domain, completed using reference TRBV7-9 and TRBJ1-3, is DTGVSQNPRHKITKRGQNVTFRCDPISEHNRLYWYRQTLGQGPEFLTYFQNEAQLEKSRLLSDRFSAERPKGSFSTLEIQRTEQGDSAMYLCASSIQGISGNTIYFGEGSWLTVV.

The gene calls are TRBV9 and TRBJ1-2; weak D call: TRBD1 (6 bases). This CDR3 spans 14 amino acids. Trimming took 4 bases from V and 7 from J, leaving 17 bases between them. CDR1 SGDLS and CDR2 YYNGEE come from the germline V gene. CDR3 sequence: CASSNAGQGPGYTF. In DNA, the CDR3 is TGTGCCAGCAGCAACGCCGGGCAGGGGCCTGGCTACACCTTC.

The chain recombines TRBV30 with TRBJ1-2; 9 bases are a match to TRBD1. This CDR3 comprises 16 residues. Germline CDR1 GTSNPN, CDR2 SVGIG (reference sequence). The ends lost 3 bases at V and 2 bases at J; junction bases unmatched: 10. The CDR3: CAWRNKGGQGNYGYTF. CDR3 DNA: TGTGCCTGGAGAAATAAAGGGGGACAGGGAAACTATGGCTACACCTTC.

This clone was observed a handful of times. The chain couples TRBV5-5 to TRBJ1-6; 8 bases align to TRBD1. Germline V gene lookup returns CDR1 SGHKS and CDR2 YYEKEE (reference sequence). Germline trimming cut 4 bases from V and 8 bases from J; bases unmatched to any gene: 5. This CDR3 is 14 amino acids long. The CDR3 spells CASSHDRGYSPLHF. The DNA for the CDR3 is TGTGCCAGCAGCCACGACAGGGGATATTCACCCCTCCACTTT.

The gene calls are TRBV4-1 and TRBJ2-3; 12 nucleotides agree with TRBD2. Germline V lookup: CDR1 MGHRA, CDR2 YSYEKL. Trimming at V came to 3 bases and at J to 5 bases, leaving 6 bases not matched to a gene. CDR3 size: 16 residues. The CDR3 sequence: CASSQPLAGGRDTQYF. As DNA, the CDR3 is TGCGCCAGCAGCCAGCCACTAGCGGGGGGACGAGATACGCAGTATTTT.